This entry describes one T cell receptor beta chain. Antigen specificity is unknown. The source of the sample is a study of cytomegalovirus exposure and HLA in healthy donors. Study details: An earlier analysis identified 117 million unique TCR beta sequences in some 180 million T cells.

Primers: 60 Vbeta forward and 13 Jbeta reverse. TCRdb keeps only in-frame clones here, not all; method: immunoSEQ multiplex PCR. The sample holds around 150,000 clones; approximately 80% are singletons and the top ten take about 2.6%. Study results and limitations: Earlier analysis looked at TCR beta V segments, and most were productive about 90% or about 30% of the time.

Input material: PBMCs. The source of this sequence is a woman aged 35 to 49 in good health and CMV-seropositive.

In DNA form, the CDR3 reads TGTGCCAGCAGTTTGTACCTATTGACTGAAGCTTTCTTT. Translated, it gives CASSLYLLTEAFF. This rearrangement joins TRBV27 to TRBJ1-1; D remains ambiguous. The ends were cut back, 3 bases at V and 5 bases at J, with 10 bases in the middle. CDR3 size: 13 residues. The germline V gene encodes CDR1 MNHEY and CDR2 SMNVEV (reference sequence).